This TCR beta chain was retrieved from a study of shared clonotypes between healthy human individuals. Clones were read by immunoSEQ multiplex PCR, and TCRdb kept only the in-frame ones, dropping some. The repertoire consists of fewer than 1.6 million clones, with 98% occurring once and the leading ten covering roughly 0.36%. To note about this clone: Its specificity is unknown.

Findings of the study overall: Clonotypes that were shared across several donors made up around 5.5% of naive CD4 clonotypes.

CDR1 is SGHRS and CDR2 is YFSETQ in the germline V gene. The V and J ends lost 0 bases and 0 bases, in that order; junction bases with no gene match: 4. The CDR3 length is 17 residues. Specimen: naive CD4+ T cells sorted from blood. Indicated subset: CD45RA+ positively selected. The chain links TRBV5-1 to TRBJ2-2; TRBD2 agrees at 8 bases. The TCR originated in a man aged 25 to 45 in good health. Written as DNA, the CDR3 is TGCGCCAGCAGCTTGGGTAGCGGGAATGCGAACACCGGGGAGCTGTTTTTT. Translating it yields CASSLGSGNANTGELFF.